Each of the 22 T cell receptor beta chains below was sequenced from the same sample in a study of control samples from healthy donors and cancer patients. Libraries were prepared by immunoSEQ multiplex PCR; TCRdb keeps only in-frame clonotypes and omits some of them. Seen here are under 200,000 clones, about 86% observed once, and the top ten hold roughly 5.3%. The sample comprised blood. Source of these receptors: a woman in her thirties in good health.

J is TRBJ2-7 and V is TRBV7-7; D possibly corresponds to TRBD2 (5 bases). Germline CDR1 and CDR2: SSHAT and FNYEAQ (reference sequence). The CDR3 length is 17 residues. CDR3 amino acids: CASSLGAWGEASYEQYV. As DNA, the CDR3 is TGTGCTAGCAGCTTGGGAGCATGGGGAGAGGCATCCTACGAGCAGTACGTC.

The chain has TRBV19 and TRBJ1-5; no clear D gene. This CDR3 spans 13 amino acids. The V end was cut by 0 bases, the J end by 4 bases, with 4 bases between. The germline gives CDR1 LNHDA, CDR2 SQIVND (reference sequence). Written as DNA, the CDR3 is TGTGCCAGTAGTATAGAACGTAATCAGCCCCAGCATTTT. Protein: CASSIERNQPQHF.

Here the CDR3 DNA reads TGTGCCAGCAGCGTAGGTCAAACTAGCGCCAATGAGCAGTTCTTC. Translation gives CASSVGQTSANEQFF. The chain couples TRBV9 to TRBJ2-1, with TRBD2 matching 7 bases. Germline trimming cut 0 bases from V and 6 bases from J; bases unmatched to any gene: 6. CDR3 length: 15 amino acids. CDR1 and CDR2 (germline): SGDLS, YYNGEE.

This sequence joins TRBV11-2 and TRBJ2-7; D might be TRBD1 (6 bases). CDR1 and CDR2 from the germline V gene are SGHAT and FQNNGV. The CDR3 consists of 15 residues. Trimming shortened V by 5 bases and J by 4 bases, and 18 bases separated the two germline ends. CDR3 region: CASSPYDRTGYEQYF. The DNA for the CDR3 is TGTGCCAGCAGCCCCTATGACAGGACGGGTTACGAGCAGTACTTC. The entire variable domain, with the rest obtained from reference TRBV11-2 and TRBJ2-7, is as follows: EAGVAQSPRYKIIEKRQSVAFWCNPISGHATLYWYQQILGQGPKLLIQFQNNGVVDDSQLPKDRFSAERLKGVDSTLKIQPAKLEDSAVYLCASSPYDRTGYEQYFGPGTRLTVT.

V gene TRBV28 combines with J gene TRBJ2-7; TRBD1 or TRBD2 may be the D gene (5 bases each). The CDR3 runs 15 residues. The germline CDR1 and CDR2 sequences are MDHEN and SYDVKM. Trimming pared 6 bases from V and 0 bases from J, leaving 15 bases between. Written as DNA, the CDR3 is TGTGCCAGCAGACCCGGGACCTACAGCTCCTACGAGCAGTACTTC. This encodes CASRPGTYSSYEQYF. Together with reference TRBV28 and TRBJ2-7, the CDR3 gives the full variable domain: DVKVTQSSRYLVKRTGEKVFLECVQDMDHENMFWYRQDPGLGLRLIYFSYDVKMKEKGDIPEGYSVSREKKERFSLILESASTNQTSMYLCASRPGTYSSYEQYFGPGTRLTVT.

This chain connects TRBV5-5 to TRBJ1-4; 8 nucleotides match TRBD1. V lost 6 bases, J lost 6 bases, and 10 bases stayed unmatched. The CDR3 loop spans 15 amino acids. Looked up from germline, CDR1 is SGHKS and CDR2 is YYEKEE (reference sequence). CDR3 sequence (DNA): TGTGCCAGCACCACCCCAGGACAGGGAGATGAAAAACTGTTTTTT. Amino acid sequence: CASTTPGQGDEKLFF.

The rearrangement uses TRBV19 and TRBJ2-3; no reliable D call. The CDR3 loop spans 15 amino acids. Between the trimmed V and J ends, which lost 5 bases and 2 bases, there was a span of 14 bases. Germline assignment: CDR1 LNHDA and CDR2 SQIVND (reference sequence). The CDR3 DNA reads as TGTGCCAGTAGTGTGTACGGGCCAACCACAGATACGCAGTATTTT. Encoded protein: CASSVYGPTTDTQYF. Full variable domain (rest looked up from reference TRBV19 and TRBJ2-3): DGGITQSPKYLFRKEGQNVTLSCEQNLNHDAMYWYRQDPGQGLRLIYYSQIVNDFQKGDIAEGYSVSREKKESFPLTVTSAQKNPTAFYLCASSVYGPTTDTQYFGPGTRLTVL.

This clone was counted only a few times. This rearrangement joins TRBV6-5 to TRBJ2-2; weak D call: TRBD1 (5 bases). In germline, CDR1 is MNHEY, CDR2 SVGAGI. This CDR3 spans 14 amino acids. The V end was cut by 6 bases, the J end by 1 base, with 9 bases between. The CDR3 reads CASSGDRNTGELFF. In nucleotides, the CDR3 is TGTGCCAGCAGCGGAGACAGGAACACCGGGGAGCTGTTTTTT.

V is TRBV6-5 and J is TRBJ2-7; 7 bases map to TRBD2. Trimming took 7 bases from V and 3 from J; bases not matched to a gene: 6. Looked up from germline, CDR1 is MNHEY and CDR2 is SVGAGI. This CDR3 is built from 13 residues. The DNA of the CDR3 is TGTGCCAGCAATATCGGCGGGGGCTACGAGCAGTACGTC. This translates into CASNIGGGYEQYV.

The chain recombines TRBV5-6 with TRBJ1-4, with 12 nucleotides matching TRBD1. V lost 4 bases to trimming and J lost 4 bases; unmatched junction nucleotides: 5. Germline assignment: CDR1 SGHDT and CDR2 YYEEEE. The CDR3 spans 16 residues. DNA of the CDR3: TGTGCCAGCAGCCCGGGACAGGGGGCCAGTAATGAAAAACTGTTTTTT. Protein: CASSPGQGASNEKLFF.

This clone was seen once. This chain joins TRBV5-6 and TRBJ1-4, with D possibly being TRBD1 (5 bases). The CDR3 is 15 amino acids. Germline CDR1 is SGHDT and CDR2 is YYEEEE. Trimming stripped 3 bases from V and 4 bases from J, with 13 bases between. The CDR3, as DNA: TGTGCCAGCAGCTCGCCTGGGACCCGTAATGAAAAACTGTTTTTT. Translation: CASSSPGTRNEKLFF.

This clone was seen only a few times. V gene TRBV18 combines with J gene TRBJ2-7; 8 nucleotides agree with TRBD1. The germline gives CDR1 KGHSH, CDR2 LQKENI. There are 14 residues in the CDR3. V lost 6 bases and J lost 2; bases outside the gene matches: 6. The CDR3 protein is CASSPQGQAYEQYF. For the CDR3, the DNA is TGTGCCAGCTCTCCTCAGGGACAGGCCTACGAGCAGTACTTC.

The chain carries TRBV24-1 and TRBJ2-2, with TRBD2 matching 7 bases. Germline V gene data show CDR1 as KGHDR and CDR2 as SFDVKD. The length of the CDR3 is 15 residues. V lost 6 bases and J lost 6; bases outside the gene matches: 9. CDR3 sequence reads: CATSREDRVAGELFF. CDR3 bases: TGTGCCACCAGTCGGGAGGATCGGGTAGCCGGGGAGCTGTTTTTT.

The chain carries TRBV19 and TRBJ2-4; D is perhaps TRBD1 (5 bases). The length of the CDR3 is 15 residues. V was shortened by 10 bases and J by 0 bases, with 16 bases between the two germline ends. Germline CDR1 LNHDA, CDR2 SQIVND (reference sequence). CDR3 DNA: TGTGCCACCCGTGAGACAGCACTAGCCAAAAACATTCAGTACTTC. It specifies CATRETALAKNIQYF.

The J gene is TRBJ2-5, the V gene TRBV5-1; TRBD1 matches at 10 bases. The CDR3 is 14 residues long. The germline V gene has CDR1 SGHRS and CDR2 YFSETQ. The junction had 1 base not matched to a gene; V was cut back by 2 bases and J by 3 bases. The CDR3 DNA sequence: TGCGCCAGCAGCTTCGGGACAGGGGAAGAGACCCAGTACTTC. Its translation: CASSFGTGEETQYF.

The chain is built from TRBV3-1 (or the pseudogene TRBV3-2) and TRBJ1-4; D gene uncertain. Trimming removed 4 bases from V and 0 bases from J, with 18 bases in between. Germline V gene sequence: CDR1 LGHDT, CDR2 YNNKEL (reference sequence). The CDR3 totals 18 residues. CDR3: CASSLQALRDTTNEKLFF. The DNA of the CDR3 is TGTGCCAGCAGCCTTCAGGCCCTCCGTGATACAACTAATGAAAAACTGTTTTTT.

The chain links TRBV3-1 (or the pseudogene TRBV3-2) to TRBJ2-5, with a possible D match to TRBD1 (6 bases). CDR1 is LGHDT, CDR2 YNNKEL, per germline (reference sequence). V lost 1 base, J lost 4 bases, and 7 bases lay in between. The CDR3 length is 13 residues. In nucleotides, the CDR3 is TGTGCCAGCAGCCAAGGCAGGGGAGAGACCCAGTACTTC. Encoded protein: CASSQGRGETQYF.

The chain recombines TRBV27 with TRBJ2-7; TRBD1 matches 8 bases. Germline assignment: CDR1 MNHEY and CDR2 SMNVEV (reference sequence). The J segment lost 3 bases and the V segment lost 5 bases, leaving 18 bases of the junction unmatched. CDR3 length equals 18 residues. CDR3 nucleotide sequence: TGTGCCAGCAGTCCCCACCCCAGACAGGGGTTGTATGACTACGAGCAGTACTTC. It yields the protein CASSPHPRQGLYDYEQYF.

As DNA, the CDR3 is TGTGCCAGCAGGAGGGACGGTGATAATGAAAAACTGTTTTTT. Amino acid sequence: CASRRDGDNEKLFF. J is TRBJ1-4 and V is TRBV6-6; a possible D gene is TRBD1 (5 bases). The CDR3 loop spans 14 amino acids. Deletions cut 6 bases from V and 4 bases from J, with 12 bases between. Germline assignment: CDR1 MNHNY and CDR2 SVGAGI (reference sequence).

The CDR3 region is CASSPDRGTLTYGYTF. CDR3 in DNA: TGTGCCAGCAGCCCAGATCGGGGGACCCTAACCTATGGCTACACCTTC. The rearrangement links TRBV7-8 to TRBJ1-2, with D possibly TRBD1 on 5 matching bases. The CDR3 has 16 amino acids. V was cut by 5 bases and J by 4 bases, with 20 bases left in between. CDR1 is SGHVS and CDR2 is FQNEAQ in the germline V gene.

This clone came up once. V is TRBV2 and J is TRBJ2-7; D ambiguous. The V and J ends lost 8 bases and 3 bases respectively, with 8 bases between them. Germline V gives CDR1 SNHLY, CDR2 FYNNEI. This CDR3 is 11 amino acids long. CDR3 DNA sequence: TGTGCCAGCGGAGAGTACTACGAGCAGTACGTC. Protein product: CASGEYYEQYV.

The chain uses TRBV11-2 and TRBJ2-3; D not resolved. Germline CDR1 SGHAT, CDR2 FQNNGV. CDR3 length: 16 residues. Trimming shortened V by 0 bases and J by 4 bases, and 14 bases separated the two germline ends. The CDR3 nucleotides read TGTGCCAGCAGCTTAGACCCCGGCAAGTCATCAGATACGCAGTATTTT. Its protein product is CASSLDPGKSSDTQYF. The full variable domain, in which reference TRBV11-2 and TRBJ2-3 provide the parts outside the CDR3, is EAGVAQSPRYKIIEKRQSVAFWCNPISGHATLYWYQQILGQGPKLLIQFQNNGVVDDSQLPKDRFSAERLKGVDSTLKIQPAKLEDSAVYLCASSLDPGKSSDTQYFGPGTRLTVL.